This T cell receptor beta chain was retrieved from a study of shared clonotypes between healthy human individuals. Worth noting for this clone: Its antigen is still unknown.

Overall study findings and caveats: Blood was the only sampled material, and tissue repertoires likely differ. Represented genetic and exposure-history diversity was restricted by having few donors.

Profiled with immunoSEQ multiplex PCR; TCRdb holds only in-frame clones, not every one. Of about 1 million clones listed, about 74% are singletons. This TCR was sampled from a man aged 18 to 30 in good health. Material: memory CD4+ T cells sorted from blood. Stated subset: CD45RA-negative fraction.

CDR3: CASGQHLNEQFF. As DNA, the CDR3 is TGTGCTAGTGGCCAACATCTCAATGAGCAGTTCTTC. The rearrangement uses TRBV12-5 and TRBJ2-1, with D unclear. V was shortened by 6 bases and J by 6 bases, with 9 bases between the two germline ends. The V gene's germline CDR1 is LGHNT and CDR2 FRNRAP. The CDR3 sequence is 12 residues long.